A single sample gave rise to the 9 T cell receptor beta chains below, sequenced in a study of tumor and adjacent non-tumor tissue in lung cancer. A modified ARM-PCR protocol with three rounds of nested PCR amplified TCRbeta. Each CDR3 protein gets one entry after TCRdb re-called the multiplex PCR reads with MiXCR. Seen here are roughly 66,000 distinct CDR3 sequences, 73% observed once, and the top ten hold 28%. This sample's RNA came from whole unsorted tissue. Sample: lung tumor tissue. The receptors originated from a man in his sixties with non-small cell lung cancer.

This chain connects TRBV20-1 to TRBJ2-3; D unresolved. The CDR3 runs to 15 residues. Germline values: CDR1 DFQATT, CDR2 SNEGSKA (reference sequence). The V and J ends lost 5 bases and 4 bases respectively, with 19 bases between them. The CDR3 DNA sequence: TGCAGTGCTCACCCACTAACCCCGGCAGCAGATACGCAGTATTTT. It codes for CSAHPLTPAADTQYF.

In regard to this clonotype: One junction end does not reproduce the germline sequence, and a read error may be involved. CDR3 sequence reads: CSARSRAGHQEIQYF. Here the CDR3 DNA reads TGCAGTGCTAGATCCCGCGCAGGGCACCAAGAGATCCAGTACTTC. The chain uses TRBV20-1 and TRBJ2-5; D perhaps matches TRBD1 (5 bases). The CDR3 has 15 residues. Germline V gene data show CDR1 as DFQATT and CDR2 as SNEGSKA (reference sequence).

As concerns this clonotype: One end of the junction varies from germline; a read error may be responsible. The chain carries TRBV28 and TRBJ1-1; 8 bases agree with TRBD1. Germline CDR1 MDHEN, CDR2 SYDVKM. The CDR3 spans 15 residues. The CDR3 region is CASSLPRQGSTEAFF. The CDR3 DNA reads TGTGCTAGCAGTCTCCCAAGACAGGGGTCCACTGAAGCTTTCTTT.

In its sample, this clonotype was seen many times. The chain combines TRBV6-1 with TRBJ2-6, with 10 bases identical to TRBD1. There are 18 residues in the CDR3. Germline V gene data show CDR1 as MNHNS and CDR2 as SASEGT. V lost 6 bases to trimming and J lost 4 bases; unmatched junction nucleotides: 12. The CDR3 DNA reads TGTGCCAGCAGCGCACAGACAGGGGGCGCCCCGGGGGCCAACGTCCTGACTTTC. Translating gives CASSAQTGGAPGANVLTF.

The chain has TRBV6-6 and TRBJ2-7, with D hard to call. The V and J ends lost 7 bases and 1 base respectively, with 17 bases between them. This CDR3 comprises 15 residues. Germline lookup yields CDR1 MNHNY and CDR2 SVGAGI (reference sequence). This chain's CDR3 is CASNSGSFKSYEQYF. As DNA, the CDR3 is TGTGCCAGCAATTCCGGAAGCTTCAAGTCCTACGAGCAGTACTTC.

The CDR3 sequence: CSAGKRLAGVNEQYF. In DNA, the CDR3 is TGCAGTGCGGGAAAGAGACTAGCGGGAGTTAACGAGCAGTACTTC. The gene calls are TRBV20-1 and TRBJ2-7; 12 bases match TRBD2. This CDR3 comprises 15 residues. Germline CDR1 DFQATT, CDR2 SNEGSKA (reference sequence). After removal of 6 bases from V and 5 bases from J, the junction contained 11 bases not matched to a gene.

The rearrangement uses TRBV6-6 and TRBJ2-6; D is perhaps TRBD1 or TRBD2 (5 bases each). Germline V gives CDR1 MNHNY, CDR2 SVGAGI (reference sequence). CDR3 length: 14 residues. Trimming removed 7 bases from V and 8 bases from J, with 15 bases in between. CDR3 in DNA: TGTGCCAGCATGGCAGGGAACGGGACCAACGTCCTGACTTTC. Translation gives CASMAGNGTNVLTF.

A single count supports this clonotype. The V call is TRBV5-4, the J call TRBJ2-3; D is unresolved. The V end lost 4 bases, the J end lost 5 bases, and 20 bases lay between the germline ends. The CDR3 is made up of 16 amino acids. Germline V gives CDR1 SGHNT, CDR2 YYREEE (reference sequence). CDR3 region: CASSLTEQEPGDTQYF. CDR3 bases: TGTGCCAGCAGCCTTACCGAGCAGGAGCCGGGAGATACGCAGTATTTT. Combining the CDR3 with reference TRBV5-4 and TRBJ2-3 gives the whole variable domain ETGVTQSPTHLIKTRGQQVTLRCSSQSGHNTVSWYQQALGQGPQFIFQYYREEENGRGNFPPRFSGLQFPNYSSELNVNALELDDSALYLCASSLTEQEPGDTQYFGPGTRLTVL.

This clonotype was counted only a few times. No conserved phenylalanine or tryptophan ends this CDR3, so it is likely a read error. The rearrangement joins TRBV5-4 to TRBJ2-2; no clear D. Germline-derived CDR1 and CDR2 are SGHNT and YYREEE (reference sequence). The V end lost 1 base, the J end lost 3 bases, and 13 bases lay between the germline ends. CDR3 size: 16 residues. This CDR3 is CASSLSLRQYTGELFS. In DNA form, the CDR3 reads TGTGCCAGCAGCTTGAGTCTTAGGCAGTACACCGGGGAGCTGTTTTCT.